A selection of T cell receptor beta chains follows, all from one sample in a study of OX40 agonist ivuxolimab in advanced cancers. Data came from immunoSEQ multiplex PCR; TCRdb stores just in-frame clones and leaves some out. The data hold tens of thousands of clones, with about 89% observed a single time. The sequencing here drew on CD4+ or CD8+ T cells sorted from blood, taken in a trial of the OX40 agonist ivuxolimab. These receptors came from an adult with an advanced solid tumor such as melanoma, head and neck, liver or kidney cancer. CDR3s include the opening cysteine and the closing phenylalanine or tryptophan. A D gene is named only where the DNA matches it firmly.

V,J,D,DNA,CDR3
TRBV6-5,TRBJ2-1,TRBD2,TGTGCCAGCAGTTCAGCGGGAGACTACAATGAGCAGTTCTTC,CASSSAGDYNEQFF
TRBV4-1,TRBJ2-7,NA,TGCGCCAGCAGCCAACCAGCGTCCTACGAGCAGTACTTC,CASSQPASYEQYF
TRBV7-6,TRBJ2-5,NA,TGTGCCAGCAGCTTATTCAGGGGGGGCCAAGAGACCCAGTACTTC,CASSLFRGGQETQYF
TRBV7-9,TRBJ2-7,NA,TGTGCCAGCAGCTTAGATGCCCGGAGGCCAAAATTC,CASSLDARRPKF
TRBV19,TRBJ2-2,NA,TGTGCCAGTAGTGCCGACCGATTGGGGATAAGTATAGACACCGGGGAGCTGTTTTTT,CASSADRLGISIDTGELFF
TRBV27,TRBJ2-1,TRBD1,TGTGCCAGTTCAATCAGGGGGCAAGGTTATGAGCAGTTCTTC,CASSIRGQGYEQFF
TRBV6-5,TRBJ2-2,NA,TGTGCCAGCAGTTACGCGGAGGAGACCGGGGAGCTGTTTTTT,CASSYAEETGELFF
TRBV7-9,TRBJ2-3,NA,TGTGCCAGCAGCTTAGCCCTGATGGGAGATACGCAGTATTTT,CASSLALMGDTQYF
TRBV7-9,TRBJ2-5,NA,TGTGCCAGCAGCTTAAATCTCATCAGCGGAGAGACCCAGTACTTC,CASSLNLISGETQYF
TRBV6-1,TRBJ2-7,NA,TGTGCCAGCAGCCTATTAGGGCTCGGGGAGCAGTACTTC,CASSLLGLGEQYF
TRBV5-4,TRBJ2-7,TRBD2,TGTGCCAGCAGCGGGACTAGCGGGAGGACCTCCTACGAGCAGTACTTC,CASSGTSGRTSYEQYF
TRBV7-8,TRBJ2-5,NA,TGTGCCAGCAGCCCGGAGCCCTCGCAAGAGACCCAGTACTTC,CASSPEPSQETQYF
TRBV19,TRBJ1-5,NA,TGTGCCAGTAGTATGGGCATAGATCCCCGGCTCAATCAGCCCCAGCATTTT,CASSMGIDPRLNQPQHF
TRBV11-2,TRBJ1-1,NA,TGTGCCAGCAGCTTACACCCGGCCACTGAAGCTTTCTTT,CASSLHPATEAFF
TRBV4-3,TRBJ2-6,TRBD1,TGCGCCAGCAGTAGGGACAGGATTAACCCTGGGGCCAACGTCCTGACTTTC,CASSRDRINPGANVLTF
TRBV5-6,TRBJ2-1,NA,TGTGCCAGCAGCTCAGGATGGGGCAATGAGCAGTTCTTC,CASSSGWGNEQFF